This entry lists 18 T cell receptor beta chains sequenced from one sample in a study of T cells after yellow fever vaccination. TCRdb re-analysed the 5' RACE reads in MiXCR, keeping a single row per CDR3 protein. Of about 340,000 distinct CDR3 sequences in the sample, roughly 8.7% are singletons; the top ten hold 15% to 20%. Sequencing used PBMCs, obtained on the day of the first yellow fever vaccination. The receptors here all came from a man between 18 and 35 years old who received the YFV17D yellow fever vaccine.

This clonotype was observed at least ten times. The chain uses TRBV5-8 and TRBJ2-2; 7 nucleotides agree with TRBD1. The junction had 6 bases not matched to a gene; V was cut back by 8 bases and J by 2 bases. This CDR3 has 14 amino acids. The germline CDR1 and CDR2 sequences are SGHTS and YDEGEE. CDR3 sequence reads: CARLTGLNTGELFF. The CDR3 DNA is TGTGCCAGGTTGACAGGGCTCAACACCGGGGAGCTGTTTTTT.

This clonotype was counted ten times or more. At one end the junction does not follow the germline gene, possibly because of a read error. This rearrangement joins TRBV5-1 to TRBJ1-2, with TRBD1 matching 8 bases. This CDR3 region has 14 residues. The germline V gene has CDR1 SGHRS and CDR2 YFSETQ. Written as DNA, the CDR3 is TGTGCCAGCAGCTTGGGCCAGGGGGCTTATGGCTACACCTTC. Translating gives CASSLGQGAYGYTF.

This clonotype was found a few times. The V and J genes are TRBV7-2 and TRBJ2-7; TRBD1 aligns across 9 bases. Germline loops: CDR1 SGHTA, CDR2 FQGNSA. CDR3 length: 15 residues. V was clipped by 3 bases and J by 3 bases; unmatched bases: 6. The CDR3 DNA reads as TGTGCCAGCAGCTTTACAGGGGGCGCAGGCTACGAGCAGTACGTC. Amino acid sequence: CASSFTGGAGYEQYV.

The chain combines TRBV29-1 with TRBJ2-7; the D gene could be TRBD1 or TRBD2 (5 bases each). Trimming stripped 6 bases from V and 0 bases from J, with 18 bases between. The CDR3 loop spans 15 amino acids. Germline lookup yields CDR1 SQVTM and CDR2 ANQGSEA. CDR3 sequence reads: CSVQGTRVDSYEQYF. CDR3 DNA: TGCAGCGTCCAAGGGACCAGGGTAGACTCCTACGAGCAGTACTTC.

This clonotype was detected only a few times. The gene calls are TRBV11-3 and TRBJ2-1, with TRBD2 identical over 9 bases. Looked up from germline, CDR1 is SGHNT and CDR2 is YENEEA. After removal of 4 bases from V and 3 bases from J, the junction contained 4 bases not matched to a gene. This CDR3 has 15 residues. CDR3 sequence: CASSSAGGGYNEQFF. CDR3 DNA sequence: TGTGCCAGCAGCTCAGCGGGGGGAGGCTACAATGAGCAGTTCTTC.

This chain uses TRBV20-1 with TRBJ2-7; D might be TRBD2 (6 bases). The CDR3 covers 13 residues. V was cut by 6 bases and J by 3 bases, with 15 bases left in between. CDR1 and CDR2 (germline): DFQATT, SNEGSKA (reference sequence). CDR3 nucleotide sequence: TGCAGTGCCTTTCCGGGACTCAACTACGAGCAGTACTTC. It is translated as CSAFPGLNYEQYF.

The DNA for the CDR3 is TGCAGCGCTACGACAGGGGGAACCAATACGCAGTATTTT. Residues: CSATTGGTNTQYF. The J gene is TRBJ2-3, the V gene TRBV29-1; 9 bases agree with TRBD1. Germline-derived CDR1 and CDR2 are SQVTM and ANQGSEA. The CDR3 totals 13 residues. The trim removed 7 bases at V and 7 bases at J, leaving 9 bases unmatched.

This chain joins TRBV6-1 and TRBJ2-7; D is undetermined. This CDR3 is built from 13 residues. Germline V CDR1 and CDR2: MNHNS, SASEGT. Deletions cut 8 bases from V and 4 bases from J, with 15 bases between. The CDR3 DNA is TGTGCCAGCCGTCAAAGGCTGGGTTACGAGCAGTACGTC. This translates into CASRQRLGYEQYV.

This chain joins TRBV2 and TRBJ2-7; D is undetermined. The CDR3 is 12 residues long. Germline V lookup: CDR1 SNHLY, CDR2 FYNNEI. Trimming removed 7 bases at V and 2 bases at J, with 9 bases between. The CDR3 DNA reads TGTGCCAGCACTTCCTCCACCTACGAGCAGTACGTC. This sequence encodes CASTSSTYEQYV.

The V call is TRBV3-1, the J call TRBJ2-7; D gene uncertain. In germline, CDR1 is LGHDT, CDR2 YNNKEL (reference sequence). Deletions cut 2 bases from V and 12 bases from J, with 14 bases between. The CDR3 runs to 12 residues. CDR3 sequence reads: CASSQSMVTWYF. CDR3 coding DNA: TGTGCCAGCAGCCAATCAATGGTAACATGGTACTTC.

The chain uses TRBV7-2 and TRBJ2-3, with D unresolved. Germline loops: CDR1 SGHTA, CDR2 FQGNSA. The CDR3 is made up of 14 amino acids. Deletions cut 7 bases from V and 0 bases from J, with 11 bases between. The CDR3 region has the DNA TGTGCCAGCACCCCTCCGGCTAGCACAGATACGCAGTATTTT. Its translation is CASTPPASTDTQYF.

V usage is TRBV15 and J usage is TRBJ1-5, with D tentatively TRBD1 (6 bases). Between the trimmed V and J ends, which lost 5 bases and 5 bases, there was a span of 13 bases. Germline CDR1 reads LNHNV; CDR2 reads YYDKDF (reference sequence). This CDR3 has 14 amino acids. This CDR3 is CATSGTGFHQPQHF. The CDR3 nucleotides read TGTGCCACCAGCGGAACAGGGTTCCATCAGCCCCAGCATTTT. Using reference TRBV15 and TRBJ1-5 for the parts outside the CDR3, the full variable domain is DAMVIQNPRYQVTQFGKPVTLSCSQTLNHNVMYWYQQKSSQAPKLLFHYYDKDFNNEADTPDNFQSRRPNTSFCFLDIRSPGLGDTAMYLCATSGTGFHQPQHFGDGTRLSIL.

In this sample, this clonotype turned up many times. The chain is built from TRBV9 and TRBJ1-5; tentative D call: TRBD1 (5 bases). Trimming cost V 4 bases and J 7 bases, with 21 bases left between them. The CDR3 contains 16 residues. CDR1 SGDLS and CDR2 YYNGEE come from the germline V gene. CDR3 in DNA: TGTGCCAGCAGCCCCAGAGGGGACGATTTTGGGCAGCCCCAGCATTTT. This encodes CASSPRGDDFGQPQHF.

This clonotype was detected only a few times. CDR3 in amino acids: CASRKVNEQFF. The CDR3 nucleotides are TGTGCCAGCAGGAAAGTCAATGAGCAGTTCTTC. The gene calls are TRBV12-3 or TRBV12-4 and TRBJ2-1; D gene unclear. Trimming stripped 6 bases from V and 6 bases from J, with 6 bases between. This CDR3 comprises 11 residues.

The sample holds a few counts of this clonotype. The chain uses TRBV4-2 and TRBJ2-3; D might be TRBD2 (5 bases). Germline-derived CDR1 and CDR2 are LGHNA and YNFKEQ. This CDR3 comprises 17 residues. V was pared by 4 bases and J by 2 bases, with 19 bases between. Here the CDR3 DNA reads TGTGCCAGCAGCCCAGAGCAAACTAGGATAAACACAGATACGCAGTATTTT. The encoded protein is CASSPEQTRINTDTQYF.

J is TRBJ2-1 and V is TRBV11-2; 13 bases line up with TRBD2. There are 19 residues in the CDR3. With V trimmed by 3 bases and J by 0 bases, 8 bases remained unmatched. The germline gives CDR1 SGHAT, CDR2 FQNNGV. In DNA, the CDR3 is TGTGCCAGCAGCTTGTCGACTAGCGGGGGGTCGAGCTCCTACAATGAGCAGTTCTTC. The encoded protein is CASSLSTSGGSSSYNEQFF.

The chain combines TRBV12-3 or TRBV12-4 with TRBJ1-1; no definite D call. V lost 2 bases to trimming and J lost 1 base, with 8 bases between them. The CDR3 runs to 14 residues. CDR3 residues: CASSLNTGNTEAFF. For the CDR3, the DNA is TGTGCCAGCAGTTTAAATACTGGGAACACTGAAGCTTTCTTT.

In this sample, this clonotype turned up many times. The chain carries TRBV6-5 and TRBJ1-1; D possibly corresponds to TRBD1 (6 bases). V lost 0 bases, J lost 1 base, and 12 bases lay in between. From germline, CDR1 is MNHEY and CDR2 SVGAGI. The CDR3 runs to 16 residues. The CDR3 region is CASSYSIQGSNTEAFF. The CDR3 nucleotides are TGTGCCAGCAGTTACTCGATTCAGGGGTCGAACACTGAAGCTTTCTTT.